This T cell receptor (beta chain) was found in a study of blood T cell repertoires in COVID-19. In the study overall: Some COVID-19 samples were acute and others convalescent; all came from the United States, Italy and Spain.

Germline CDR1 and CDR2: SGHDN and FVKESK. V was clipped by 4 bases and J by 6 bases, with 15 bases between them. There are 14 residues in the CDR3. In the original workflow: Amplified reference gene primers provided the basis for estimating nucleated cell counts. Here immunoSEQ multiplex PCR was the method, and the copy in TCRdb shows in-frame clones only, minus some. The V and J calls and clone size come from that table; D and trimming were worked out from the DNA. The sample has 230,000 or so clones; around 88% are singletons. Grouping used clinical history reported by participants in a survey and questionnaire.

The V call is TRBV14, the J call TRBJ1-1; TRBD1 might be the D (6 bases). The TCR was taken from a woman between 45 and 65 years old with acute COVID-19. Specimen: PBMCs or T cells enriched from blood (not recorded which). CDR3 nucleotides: TGTGCCAGCAGCCGCAACAGGGTACCCCCTGAAGCTTTCTTT. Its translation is CASSRNRVPPEAFF. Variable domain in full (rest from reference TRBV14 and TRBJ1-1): EAGVTQFPSHSVIEKGQTVTLRCDPISGHDNLYWYRRVMGKEIKFLLHFVKESKQDESGMPNNRFLAERTGGTYSTLKVQPAELEDSGVYFCASSRNRVPPEAFFGQGTRLTVV.